The 2 T cell receptor beta chains given below trace back to one sample, sequenced in a study of shared clonotypes between healthy human individuals. Sequencing was performed with immunoSEQ multiplex PCR; in TCRdb, only in-frame clones are kept and a portion is missing. The profile covers 650,000 to 800,000 clones, with around 90% appearing a single time and approximately 24% taken by the ten largest. Naive CD8 cells, CD45RO-negative and positively selected for CCR7, excluded terminally differentiated effector memory CD45RA+ cells. Input material: naive CD8+ T cells sorted from blood. The receptors shown here come from a man under 40 in good health.

The CDR3 spells CASTLIQGGSYNEQFF. The CDR3 DNA reads as TGTGCCAGCACCCTTATACAGGGGGGCTCCTACAATGAGCAGTTCTTC. The chain employs TRBV5-6 and TRBJ2-1; 8 bases are shared with TRBD1. Per the germline V gene, CDR1 is SGHDT and CDR2 is YYEEEE. V was pared by 6 bases and J by 0 bases, with 8 bases of the junction left unmatched. The CDR3 contains 16 residues.

This clone was seen only a few times. This CDR3 is also generated by other DNA sequences in the sample. V gene TRBV19 combines with J gene TRBJ2-1; D remains ambiguous. The V end lost 3 bases, the J end lost 0 bases, and 12 bases lay between the germline ends. The CDR3 extends over 16 amino acids. Germline V gene sequence: CDR1 LNHDA, CDR2 SQIVND (reference sequence). This chain's CDR3 is CASSIRPESSYNEQFF. The CDR3 coding sequence is TGTGCCAGTAGTATCCGGCCGGAGAGCTCCTACAATGAGCAGTTCTTC.